This T cell receptor (beta chain) was sequenced during a study of immune characterization of retroperitoneal liposarcoma. TCRdb re-analysed the PCR reads in MiXCR, keeping a single row per CDR3 protein. Of 9,900 or so distinct CDR3 sequences in the sample, 25% to 30% were seen once. The CDR3 is 18 amino acids. The V gene's germline CDR1 is LGHNA and CDR2 YSLEER. Trimming took 1 base from V and 13 from J; bases not matched to a gene: 21. Sequenced input: tumor tissue. The receptor was derived from a male donor with retroperitoneal liposarcoma. The genes are TRBV4-3 and TRBJ2-1; 8 positions match TRBD2. The CDR3 bases are TGCGCCAGCAGCCAAGGGGTGCGGGATAGCGGGGTTCAAGAGACCCAGTTCTTC. Residues: CASSQGVRDSGVQETQFF.